This T cell receptor beta chain was sequenced during a study of blood T cell repertoires in COVID-19. With 8 bases removed from V and 4 bases from J, the gap between germline ends came to 21 bases. Germline V lookup: CDR1 SEHNR, CDR2 FQNEAQ (reference sequence). The CDR3 is 16 residues long. This table comes from immunoSEQ multiplex PCR, and its TCRdb copy is limited to in-frame clones, with some not included. The sample consists of tens of thousands of clones, under 90% of them appearing once. This sequence originates from a man aged 50-60 years with acute or convalescent COVID-19. The chain has TRBV7-9 and TRBJ2-1, with D perhaps TRBD1 (6 bases). Sequencing was performed on peripheral blood. CDR3 sequence: CASSVGGRGWYNEQFF. The CDR3 DNA follows: TGTGCCAGCTCGGTAGGGGGAAGAGGGTGGTACAATGAGCAGTTCTTC.